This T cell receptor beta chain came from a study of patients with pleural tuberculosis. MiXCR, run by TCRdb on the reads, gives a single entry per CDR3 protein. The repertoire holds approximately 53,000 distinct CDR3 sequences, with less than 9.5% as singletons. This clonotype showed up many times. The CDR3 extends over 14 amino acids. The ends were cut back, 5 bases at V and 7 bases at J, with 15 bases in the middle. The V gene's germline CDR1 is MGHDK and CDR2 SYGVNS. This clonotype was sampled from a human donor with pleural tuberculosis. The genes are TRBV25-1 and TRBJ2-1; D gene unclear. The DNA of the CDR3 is TGTGCCAGCAGTCCACCCCGACTGGGGAATGAGCAGTTCTTC. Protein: CASSPPRLGNEQFF.